These T cell receptor beta chains were read from a single sample in a study of spatial heterogeneity in lung cancer. TCRdb analysed the 5' RACE reads with MiXCR anew, one entry per CDR3 protein. The table lists 20,000 to 25,000 distinct CDR3 sequences, under 10% of them singletons. Sequenced here: lung tumor tissue, sampled at surgery. The receptors derive from a male donor with early-stage non-small cell lung cancer. The CDR3 runs from the conserved cysteine through the conserved F or W. Fields, in order: V gene, clone size, CDR3 length, D gene, J gene, CDR3 DNA, CDR3 protein. A D gene is named only where the DNA matches it firmly. Clone size is stated in some rows and not others, as once, few, many or a class when expanded.

v_call: TRBV12-3/TRBV12-4
clone_size: many
cdr3_length: 12
d_call: -
j_call: TRBJ2-5
cdr3_nt: TGTGCCAGCAGTTCAGCTACAGGGTTGGGGTACTTC
cdr3_aa: CASSSATGLGYF

v_call: TRBV7-2
clone_size: many
cdr3_length: 12
d_call: -
j_call: TRBJ2-5
cdr3_nt: TGTGCCAGCAGCTTAATACTTGAGACCCAGTACTTC
cdr3_aa: CASSLILETQYF

v_call: TRBV11-3
clone_size: few
cdr3_length: 15
d_call: TRBD2
j_call: TRBJ2-2
cdr3_nt: TGTGCCAGCAGCTCTGGGAGCGGGGGGATCAGGGAGCTGTTTTTT
cdr3_aa: CASSSGSGGIRELFF

v_call: TRBV7-2
clone_size: few
cdr3_length: 17
d_call: TRBD2
j_call: TRBJ2-7
cdr3_nt: TGTGCCAGCAGCTTAGACCGGCCTCTAGCGGGATTATACGAGCAGTACTTC
cdr3_aa: CASSLDRPLAGLYEQYF

v_call: TRBV5-1
clone_size: many
cdr3_length: 15
d_call: -
j_call: TRBJ2-5
cdr3_nt: TGCGCCAGCAGCCCCGTCGGACTTCCCCAAGAGACCCAGTACTTC
cdr3_aa: CASSPVGLPQETQYF

v_call: TRBV3-1
clone_size: -
cdr3_length: 14
d_call: TRBD2
j_call: TRBJ2-7
cdr3_nt: TGTGCCAGCAGCCAAGGACGAGCGGGGGGTCAAAAGTACTTC
cdr3_aa: CASSQGRAGGQKYF

v_call: TRBV28
clone_size: many
cdr3_length: 16
d_call: -
j_call: TRBJ1-4
cdr3_nt: TGTGCCAGCAGTGAGCAGGGGTTGGGAACTAATGAAAAACTGTTTTTT
cdr3_aa: CASSEQGLGTNEKLFF

v_call: TRBV18
clone_size: many
cdr3_length: 16
d_call: -
j_call: TRBJ2-5
cdr3_nt: TGTGCCAGCTCTCACGGGGGACAGCGCAGGCAAGAGACCCAGTACTTC
cdr3_aa: CASSHGGQRRQETQYF

v_call: TRBV28
clone_size: many
cdr3_length: 14
d_call: -
j_call: TRBJ1-4
cdr3_nt: TGTGCCTCCTCAGGAGGTGCCCAGAATGAAAAACTGTTTTTT
cdr3_aa: CASSGGAQNEKLFF

v_call: TRBV7-3
clone_size: -
cdr3_length: 16
d_call: TRBD1
j_call: TRBJ2-3
cdr3_nt: TGTGCCAGCAGCGCGAATGGACAGGGCGTAGGAGATACGCAGTATTTT
cdr3_aa: CASSANGQGVGDTQYF

v_call: TRBV5-4
clone_size: many
cdr3_length: 15
d_call: -
j_call: TRBJ2-6
cdr3_nt: TGTGCCAGCAGCTTGGACCGGACGGGGGCCAACGTCCTGACTTTC
cdr3_aa: CASSLDRTGANVLTF

v_call: TRBV19
clone_size: many
cdr3_length: 14
d_call: -
j_call: TRBJ2-7
cdr3_nt: TGTGCCAGTAGTATTGGTGGGCCGGTAGACGAGCAGTACTTC
cdr3_aa: CASSIGGPVDEQYF

v_call: TRBV10-3
clone_size: medium-sized
cdr3_length: 13
d_call: TRBD1
j_call: TRBJ1-2
cdr3_nt: TGTGCCATCAGTAGGGACAGAAACTATGGCTACACCTTC
cdr3_aa: CAISRDRNYGYTF

v_call: TRBV27
clone_size: many
cdr3_length: 16
d_call: TRBD2
j_call: TRBJ2-4
cdr3_nt: TGTGCCAGCAGTTTTTCCAGCGGGAGGGCCTGGAACATTCAGTACTTC
cdr3_aa: CASSFSSGRAWNIQYF

v_call: TRBV7-2
clone_size: many
cdr3_length: 16
d_call: TRBD2
j_call: TRBJ2-1
cdr3_nt: TGTGCCAGCAGCTTGATGGCGGGAGGGCCGAGCAATGAGCAGTTCTTC
cdr3_aa: CASSLMAGGPSNEQFF

v_call: TRBV5-4
clone_size: once
cdr3_length: 14
d_call: TRBD1
j_call: TRBJ2-3
cdr3_nt: TGTGCCAGCAGCTTGCAGGGGGCGAAAGATACGCAGTATTTT
cdr3_aa: CASSLQGAKDTQYF

v_call: TRBV20-1
clone_size: -
cdr3_length: 15
d_call: -
j_call: TRBJ1-6
cdr3_nt: TGCAGTGCTAGAGATCGCAGCCACGGCGATTCACCCCTCCACTTT
cdr3_aa: CSARDRSHGDSPLHF

v_call: TRBV20-1
clone_size: medium-sized
cdr3_length: 14
d_call: -
j_call: TRBJ2-1
cdr3_nt: TGCAGCGCCGCCCCGCTCAGTTCCCGCAATGAGCAGTTCTTC
cdr3_aa: CSAAPLSSRNEQFF

v_call: TRBV20-1
clone_size: many
cdr3_length: 11
d_call: -
j_call: TRBJ2-1
cdr3_nt: TGCAGTGCTGGGCTAAACAATGAGCAGTTCTTC
cdr3_aa: CSAGLNNEQFF

v_call: TRBV5-4
clone_size: -
cdr3_length: 16
d_call: -
j_call: TRBJ2-3
cdr3_nt: TGTGCCAGCAGCCGGGTGCCAGCCCCTAGCACAGATACGCAGTATTTT
cdr3_aa: CASSRVPAPSTDTQYF

v_call: TRBV11-2
clone_size: -
cdr3_length: 11
d_call: -
j_call: TRBJ2-3
cdr3_nt: TGTGCCAGCAGCTTGGGCGGCCCGGGGTATTTT
cdr3_aa: CASSLGGPGYF

v_call: TRBV12-2
clone_size: many
cdr3_length: 16
d_call: -
j_call: TRBJ2-3
cdr3_nt: TGTGCAAGCCGAGCCCGCGGATCTTTTAGCACAGATACGCAGTATTTT
cdr3_aa: CASRARGSFSTDTQYF

v_call: TRBV12-5
clone_size: few
cdr3_length: 15
d_call: -
j_call: TRBJ2-5
cdr3_nt: TGTGCTAGTGGTTCCGGACTAATGTACCAAGAGACCCAGTACTTC
cdr3_aa: CASGSGLMYQETQYF

v_call: TRBV5-5
clone_size: many
cdr3_length: 12
d_call: -
j_call: TRBJ2-7
cdr3_nt: TGTGCCAGCAGCTTGGCGAGCTACGAGCAGTACTTC
cdr3_aa: CASSLASYEQYF

v_call: TRBV12-3/TRBV12-4
clone_size: many
cdr3_length: 14
d_call: TRBD1
j_call: TRBJ1-1
cdr3_nt: TGTGCCAGCAGCAGAGGACAGGGGAACTCTGAAGCTTTCTTT
cdr3_aa: CASSRGQGNSEAFF

v_call: TRBV7-9
clone_size: many
cdr3_length: 18
d_call: TRBD2
j_call: TRBJ2-4
cdr3_nt: TGTGCCAGCAGCTTAGTGAGGAGGCTAGCGGCGGCCGAAAACATTCAGTACTTC
cdr3_aa: CASSLVRRLAAAENIQYF

v_call: TRBV6-1
clone_size: -
cdr3_length: 14
d_call: TRBD1
j_call: TRBJ1-5
cdr3_nt: TGTGCCAGCAGTGACCAGGGGGTAGATCAGCCCCAGCATTTT
cdr3_aa: CASSDQGVDQPQHF

v_call: TRBV28
clone_size: -
cdr3_length: 14
d_call: -
j_call: TRBJ2-5
cdr3_nt: TGTGCCAGCAGTCCCTGGGTCCCCGGCGGGACCCAGTACTTC
cdr3_aa: CASSPWVPGGTQYF

v_call: TRBV5-1
clone_size: -
cdr3_length: 15
d_call: -
j_call: TRBJ2-2
cdr3_nt: TGCGCCAGCAGCTTGAAGGGGCCGGACACCGGGGAGCTGTTTTTT
cdr3_aa: CASSLKGPDTGELFF

v_call: TRBV9
clone_size: medium-sized
cdr3_length: 12
d_call: -
j_call: TRBJ2-2
cdr3_nt: TGTGCCAGCAGCGTATATGACGGGGAGCTGTTTTTT
cdr3_aa: CASSVYDGELFF

v_call: TRBV5-1
clone_size: -
cdr3_length: 13
d_call: -
j_call: TRBJ1-5
cdr3_nt: TGCGCCAGCAGCCCGGACGGGAGAGGGCCCCAGCATTTT
cdr3_aa: CASSPDGRGPQHF

v_call: TRBV20-1
clone_size: few
cdr3_length: 14
d_call: -
j_call: TRBJ1-2
cdr3_nt: TGCAGTGCCTATACTGCGGGAACCCGCCATGGCTACACCTTC
cdr3_aa: CSAYTAGTRHGYTF

v_call: TRBV7-2
clone_size: many
cdr3_length: 13
d_call: -
j_call: TRBJ1-5
cdr3_nt: TGTGCCAGCAGCTTAGGAGGGGATCAGCCCCAGCATTTT
cdr3_aa: CASSLGGDQPQHF

v_call: TRBV7-2
clone_size: many
cdr3_length: 16
d_call: -
j_call: TRBJ2-6
cdr3_nt: TGTGCCAGCAGCCCAGGACGGATCTCTGGGGCCAACGTCCTGACTTTC
cdr3_aa: CASSPGRISGANVLTF

v_call: TRBV7-8
clone_size: many
cdr3_length: 15
d_call: TRBD2
j_call: TRBJ2-1
cdr3_nt: TGTGCCAGCAGCCGATCATTAGGGAGGGAAAATGAGCAGTTCTTC
cdr3_aa: CASSRSLGRENEQFF

v_call: TRBV7-3
clone_size: medium-sized
cdr3_length: 14
d_call: -
j_call: TRBJ2-2
cdr3_nt: TGTGCCAGCAGCCAGCAGAGGGGTTACGGGGAGCTGTTTTTT
cdr3_aa: CASSQQRGYGELFF

v_call: TRBV28
clone_size: medium-sized
cdr3_length: 13
d_call: -
j_call: TRBJ1-1
cdr3_nt: TGTGCCAGCAGGTGGACCGAGGAGACTGAAGCTTTCTTT
cdr3_aa: CASRWTEETEAFF

v_call: TRBV3-1
clone_size: many
cdr3_length: 16
d_call: TRBD1
j_call: TRBJ2-5
cdr3_nt: TGTGCCAGCAGCCAAGATGAGACAGGGTTCCAAGAGACCCAGTACTTC
cdr3_aa: CASSQDETGFQETQYF

v_call: TRBV27
clone_size: many
cdr3_length: 9
d_call: -
j_call: TRBJ2-6
cdr3_nt: TGTGCCACCGATGGCGTCCTGACTTTC
cdr3_aa: CATDGVLTF

v_call: TRBV5-1
clone_size: few
cdr3_length: 16
d_call: TRBD2
j_call: TRBJ2-2
cdr3_nt: TGCGCCAGCAGAACCGGGACTAGCGTGACCACCGGGGAGCTGTTTTTT
cdr3_aa: CASRTGTSVTTGELFF

v_call: TRBV24-1
clone_size: many
cdr3_length: 15
d_call: -
j_call: TRBJ2-2
cdr3_nt: TGTGCCACCAGTAAGGGCACCCCGTGGACCGGGGAGCTGTTTTTT
cdr3_aa: CATSKGTPWTGELFF

v_call: TRBV7-3
clone_size: many
cdr3_length: 15
d_call: TRBD1
j_call: TRBJ2-1
cdr3_nt: TGTGCCAGCAGCCTCGCTATGGGACAGGGAGGCGAGCAGTTCTTC
cdr3_aa: CASSLAMGQGGEQFF

v_call: TRBV7-6
clone_size: few
cdr3_length: 14
d_call: -
j_call: TRBJ2-1
cdr3_nt: TGTGCCAGCAGCTTAGGAGTCAGTTACAATGAGCAGTTCTTC
cdr3_aa: CASSLGVSYNEQFF

v_call: TRBV4-3
clone_size: -
cdr3_length: 15
d_call: -
j_call: TRBJ2-3
cdr3_nt: TGCGCCAGCAGCCAAGATCTGGGGTTCACAGATACGCAGTATTTT
cdr3_aa: CASSQDLGFTDTQYF

v_call: TRBV6-1
clone_size: -
cdr3_length: 13
d_call: -
j_call: TRBJ2-7
cdr3_nt: TGTGCCACCGAAGCCAGGATTTCCTACGAGCAGTACTTC
cdr3_aa: CATEARISYEQYF